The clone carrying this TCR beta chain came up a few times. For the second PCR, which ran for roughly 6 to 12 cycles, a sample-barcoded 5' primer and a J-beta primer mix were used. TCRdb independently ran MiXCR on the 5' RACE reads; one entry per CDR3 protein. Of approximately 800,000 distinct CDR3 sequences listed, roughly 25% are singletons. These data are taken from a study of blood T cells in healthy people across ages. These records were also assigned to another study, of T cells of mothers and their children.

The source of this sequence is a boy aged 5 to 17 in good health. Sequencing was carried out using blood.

Here the CDR3 reads CASSVGDYQPQHF. In DNA form, the CDR3 reads TGTGCCAGCAGTGTTGGGGACTACCAGCCCCAGCATTTT. This chain connects TRBV6-1 to TRBJ1-5, with a tentative D call TRBD1 (5 bases). The V and J ends lost 4 bases and 7 bases respectively, with 11 bases between them. Germline CDR1 is MNHNS and CDR2 is SASEGT. The CDR3 is 13 residues long.